Below, 8 T cell receptor beta chains from the same sample are listed, as sequenced in a study of OX40 agonist ivuxolimab in advanced cancers. Libraries were prepared by immunoSEQ multiplex PCR; TCRdb keeps only in-frame clonotypes and omits some of them. The sample records approximately 71,000 clones, roughly 85% being singletons. The sample here was CD4+ or CD8+ T cells sorted from blood, taken in a trial of the OX40 agonist ivuxolimab. All receptors derive from an adult with an advanced solid tumor such as melanoma, head and neck, liver or kidney cancer.

The chain employs TRBV18 and TRBJ2-5; the D gene is possibly TRBD2 (5 bases). Per the germline V gene, CDR1 is KGHSH and CDR2 is LQKENI. There are 14 residues in the CDR3. V lost 2 bases to trimming and J lost 3 bases, with 10 bases between them. CDR3 residues: CASSPVGREETQYF. CDR3 DNA sequence: TGTGCCAGCTCACCAGTAGGGCGGGAAGAGACCCAGTACTTC.

This clone has more than one count but fewer than ten. V gene TRBV20-1 combines with J gene TRBJ1-1; D is unclear. Trimming removed 1 base from V and 11 bases from J, with 8 bases in between. The CDR3 is made up of 10 amino acids. CDR1 and CDR2 (germline): DFQATT, SNEGSKA (reference sequence). Written as DNA, the CDR3 is TGCAGTGCTAGAGGGGTGGGGGCTTTCTTT. It codes for CSARGVGAFF.

This rearrangement joins TRBV4-3 to TRBJ2-1, with a tentative D call TRBD2 (6 bases). V was shortened by 1 base and J by 8 bases, with 12 bases between the two germline ends. Per the germline V gene, CDR1 is LGHNA and CDR2 is YSLEER. This CDR3 contains 14 residues. CDR3 coding DNA: TGCGCCAGCAGCCAAGCTGGGGGGACCCATGAGCAGTTCTTC. It specifies CASSQAGGTHEQFF.

The rearrangement links TRBV10-3 to TRBJ2-5; 8 bases agree with TRBD1. The junction had 9 bases not matched to a gene; V was cut back by 7 bases and J by 5 bases. From germline, CDR1 is ENHRY and CDR2 SYGVKD. This CDR3 has 14 residues. For the CDR3, the DNA is TGTGCCATCAACCCAGGGGGCGCGGGGGAGACCCAGTACTTC. This translates into CAINPGGAGETQYF.

The rearrangement uses TRBV7-2 and TRBJ2-5, with TRBD2 matching over 9 bases. Germline V gives CDR1 SGHTA, CDR2 FQGNSA. CDR3 length: 16 amino acids. V lost 1 base to trimming and J lost 4 bases; unmatched junction nucleotides: 7. CDR3 nucleotides: TGTGCCAGCAGCTTAGGGTTAGCGGGGGCGGTAGAGACCCAGTACTTC. Its protein product is CASSLGLAGAVETQYF.

The chain joins TRBV6-6 to TRBJ1-4; D gene uncertain. Per the germline V gene, CDR1 is MNHNY and CDR2 is SVGAGI (reference sequence). V was clipped by 7 bases and J by 8 bases, with 8 bases between them. There are 11 residues in the CDR3. CDR3 nucleotides: TGTGCCAGCAATGAAGGGGAAAAACTGTTTTTT. Residues: CASNEGEKLFF.

The J gene is TRBJ1-3, the V gene TRBV5-1, with D perhaps TRBD1 (6 bases). Germline CDR1 reads SGHRS; CDR2 reads YFSETQ. The V end was cut by 0 bases, the J end by 4 bases, with 14 bases between. The CDR3 runs to 16 residues. DNA for the CDR3: TGCGCCAGCAGCTTGGCCGCAGGGGATTCGGGAAACACCATATATTTT. Translation: CASSLAAGDSGNTIYF.

The chain is built from TRBV7-3 and TRBJ2-3, with D perhaps assigned TRBD1 or TRBD2 (5 bases each). The germline gives CDR1 SGHTA, CDR2 FQGTGA. The V end lost 3 bases, the J end lost 5 bases, and 12 bases lay between the germline ends. The CDR3 is 14 amino acids. CDR3 in amino acids: CASSLSGQGDTQYF. CDR3 nucleotides: TGTGCCAGCAGCTTGTCGGGGCAGGGAGATACGCAGTATTTT.